The 30 T cell receptor beta chains given below trace back to one sample, sequenced in a study of blood T cells in healthy people across ages. Next came a second PCR, run for about 7 to 12 cycles, which used a sample-barcoded 5' primer along with a J-beta primer mix. One entry per CDR3 protein results from TCRdb running MiXCR on the 5' RACE reads. This table has almost 1 million distinct CDR3 sequences, roughly 47% appearing once. Sequences were obtained from blood. The receptors derive from an older woman in good health.

The chain combines TRBV7-2 with TRBJ2-5; possible D gene TRBD2, 5 bases. The J call is in doubt because the DNA end fits TRBJ2-7 better. The CDR3 runs 13 residues. The V gene's germline CDR1 is SGHTA and CDR2 FQGNSA. The CDR3 DNA reads as TGTGCCAGCAGCCGGGTAGCGACCTACGAGCAGTACTTC. It is translated as CASSRVATYEQYF.

The J gene is TRBJ2-2, the V gene TRBV3-1; 8 bases are a match to TRBD1. The CDR3 is 15 amino acids. The J segment lost 6 bases and the V segment lost 6 bases, leaving 9 bases of the junction unmatched. The germline CDR1 and CDR2 sequences are LGHDT and YNNKEL (reference sequence). As DNA, the CDR3 is TGTGCCAGCAGGGCTCGCGGACAGGGAGCCGGGGAGCTGTTTTTT. Protein product: CASRARGQGAGELFF.

The chain is built from TRBV11-2 and TRBJ2-5; D is undetermined. The J call is uncertain, as TRBJ2-7 better fits the DNA end. CDR1 is SGHAT and CDR2 is FQNNGV in the germline V gene. CDR3 length: 13 residues. Here the CDR3 reads CASSLGIKNEQYF. CDR3 nucleotide sequence: TGTGCCAGCAGCTTGGGGATAAAAAACGAGCAGTACTTC.

The chain carries TRBV12-3 or TRBV12-4 and TRBJ1-2, with D unclear. This CDR3 has 13 amino acids. The V end lost 3 bases, the J end lost 11 bases, and 16 bases lay between the germline ends. The CDR3 protein is CASSLRNQEGYTF. The CDR3 bases are TGTGCCAGCAGTTTGAGGAACCAGGAAGGATACACCTTC.

This clonotype occurred a few times. V usage is TRBV12-3 or TRBV12-4 and J usage is TRBJ2-1; D perhaps matches TRBD1 (5 bases). This CDR3 is 14 amino acids long. V was pared by 7 bases and J by 14 bases, with 24 bases between. DNA of the CDR3: TGTGCCAGCACCCCACCTGGGCAGGGTGTAGTGAAGTTCTTC. Residues: CASTPPGQGVVKFF.

Concerning this clonotype: A junction boundary mismatches the germline segment, possibly from a read error. The rearrangement uses TRBV4-2 and TRBJ1-1, with unresolved D. CDR1 is LGHNA, CDR2 YNFKEQ, per germline. The CDR3 sequence is 14 residues long. CDR3 residues: CASGQADRGTEAFF. The CDR3 DNA reads as TGTGCCAGCGGCCAAGCAGACCGCGGGACTGAAGCTTTCTTT.

CDR3 residues: CASRFSRETQYF. CDR3 in DNA: TGTGCCAGCAGATTTAGCAGGGAGACCCAGTACTTC. The gene calls are TRBV7-9 and TRBJ2-5; no definite D call. This CDR3 spans 12 amino acids. CDR1 SEHNR and CDR2 FQNEAQ come from the germline V gene (reference sequence). V lost 6 bases, J lost 5 bases, and 10 bases lay in between.

This clonotype has more than one count but fewer than ten. As DNA, the CDR3 is TGCAGCGTTGAGAAAGCAGAGGCAGATACGCAGTATTTT. Its protein is CSVEKAEADTQYF. This chain uses TRBV29-1 with TRBJ2-3; no definite D call. The germline V gene encodes CDR1 SQVTM and CDR2 ANQGSEA. The CDR3 runs to 13 residues. V lost 3 bases to trimming and J lost 4 bases, with 11 bases between them.

This chain uses TRBV20-1 with TRBJ2-5, with TRBD2 identical over 10 bases. The J call is uncertain, as TRBJ2-7 better fits the DNA end. Germline V CDR1 and CDR2: DFQATT, SNEGSKA (reference sequence). The CDR3 is made up of 16 amino acids. The CDR3 DNA follows: TGCAGTGCTAGAGTCTTGGGAAGACTAGCGGGTATCGAGCAGTACTTC. It yields the protein CSARVLGRLAGIEQYF.

V and J are TRBV27 and TRBJ2-7; D is unresolved. The CDR3 extends over 15 amino acids. Per germline, CDR1 MNHEY and CDR2 SMNVEV (reference sequence). V was shortened by 1 base and J by 3 bases, with 13 bases between the two germline ends. CDR3 nucleotides: TGTGCCAGCAGTTTATTTGGCAGGAAGGGCTACGAGCAGTACTTC. Its protein is CASSLFGRKGYEQYF.

This clonotype was counted once. The genes are TRBV16 and TRBJ2-6, with D perhaps TRBD1 (6 bases). CDR1 KGHSY and CDR2 FQNENV come from the germline V gene. This CDR3 contains 17 residues. Trimming took off 0 bases at V and 0 bases at J, with 9 bases between the two ends. The CDR3 DNA sequence: TGTGCCAGCAGCCAATCTGGGGGCGGCTCTGGGGCCAACGTCCTGACTTTC. Translating gives CASSQSGGGSGANVLTF.

This clonotype has just one count. This sequence joins TRBV7-9 and TRBJ2-1; 11 nucleotides agree with TRBD2. The CDR3 extends over 15 amino acids. Per the germline V gene, CDR1 is SEHNR and CDR2 is FQNEAQ (reference sequence). The trim removed 5 bases at V and 8 bases at J, leaving 8 bases unmatched. The CDR3 DNA follows: TGTGCCAGCAGCCCTACTAGCGGGAGAGGTGATGAGCAGTTCTTC. Translating gives CASSPTSGRGDEQFF. Drawing the rest from reference TRBV7-9 and TRBJ2-1, the complete variable domain is DTGVSQNPRHKITKRGQNVTFRCDPISEHNRLYWYRQTLGQGPEFLTYFQNEAQLEKSRLLSDRFSAERPKGSFSTLEIQRTEQGDSAMYLCASSPTSGRGDEQFFGPGTRLTVL.

V is TRBV28 and J is TRBJ2-3; TRBD2 might be the D (5 bases). CDR1 MDHEN and CDR2 SYDVKM come from the germline V gene. CDR3 size: 17 residues. V lost 7 bases and J 0 bases, leaving 20 bases between the germline ends. The CDR3 region has the DNA TGTGCCAGCAAAGCCCCGGGGAGCGCAACTAGCACAGATACGCAGTATTTT. This gives the protein CASKAPGSATSTDTQYF.

This clonotype has only one observation. The chain uses TRBV15 and TRBJ2-1; the match to TRBD1 covers 10 bases. CDR1 is LNHNV and CDR2 is YYDKDF in the germline V gene (reference sequence). The length of the CDR3 is 14 residues. V dropped 4 bases and J dropped 4; count of bases not matched to a gene: 1. The CDR3 loop reads CATSTDRGYNEQFF. The CDR3, as DNA: TGTGCCACCAGCACGGACAGGGGGTACAATGAGCAGTTCTTC. The full variable domain, its missing parts supplied by reference TRBV15 and TRBJ2-1, is DAMVIQNPRYQVTQFGKPVTLSCSQTLNHNVMYWYQQKSSQAPKLLFHYYDKDFNNEADTPDNFQSRRPNTSFCFLDIRSPGLGDTAMYLCATSTDRGYNEQFFGPGTRLTVL.

The CDR3 DNA follows: TGTGCCAGCAGCCCCTTGACTAGCGGGGGAACCTACGAGCAGTACTTC. Protein sequence: CASSPLTSGGTYEQYF. The chain uses TRBV28 and TRBJ2-5; TRBD2 aligns across 12 bases. The closer fit of TRBJ2-7 to the DNA end suggests the J call may be wrong. This CDR3 comprises 16 residues. Germline CDR1 MDHEN, CDR2 SYDVKM.

This clonotype was recorded a few times. V and J are TRBV29-1 and TRBJ1-4; D call uncertain. The CDR3 sequence is 12 residues long. The germline V gene has CDR1 SQVTM and CDR2 ANQGSEA. Trimming removed 6 bases at V and 4 bases at J, with 9 bases between. The CDR3 reads CSVGGVNEKLFF. The CDR3 DNA is TGCAGCGTGGGTGGAGTTAATGAAAAACTGTTTTTT.

The V call is TRBV6-5, the J call TRBJ2-7; 9 bases are shared with TRBD1. The J segment lost 0 bases and the V segment lost 2 bases, leaving 2 bases of the junction unmatched. This CDR3 has 15 amino acids. Germline values: CDR1 MNHEY, CDR2 SVGAGI. The CDR3: CASSYDRGSSYEQYF. The CDR3 nucleotides read TGTGCCAGCAGTTACGACAGGGGGTCCTCCTACGAGCAGTACTTC.

Here the CDR3 reads CASTDNYGYTF. The CDR3 DNA sequence: TGTGCCAGCACCGATAACTATGGCTACACCTTC. The chain has TRBV28 and TRBJ1-2; D not certain. The CDR3 spans 11 residues. V was cut by 7 bases and J by 1 base, with 4 bases left in between. CDR1 MDHEN and CDR2 SYDVKM come from the germline V gene.

V is TRBV29-1 and J is TRBJ2-1, with D perhaps matching TRBD1 or TRBD2 (6 bases each). V was pared by 6 bases and J by 8 bases, with 17 bases between. Looked up from germline, CDR1 is SQVTM and CDR2 is ANQGSEA. The CDR3 has 13 amino acids. CDR3 amino acids: CSVAVSGAHEQFF. CDR3 in DNA: TGCAGCGTCGCTGTGTCGGGGGCACATGAGCAGTTCTTC.

Here the CDR3 reads CASSYGWGNQPQHF. The CDR3 coding sequence is TGTGCCAGCAGTTACGGCTGGGGCAATCAGCCCCAGCATTTT. The rearrangement joins TRBV6-5 to TRBJ1-5; no clear D gene. The ends were cut back, 2 bases at V and 2 bases at J, with 7 bases in the middle. The V gene's germline CDR1 is MNHEY and CDR2 SVGAGI. CDR3 length equals 14 residues.

The chain carries TRBV7-2 and TRBJ1-5, with 12 positions matching TRBD1. The CDR3 contains 15 residues. Germline V CDR1 and CDR2: SGHTA, FQGNSA. V dropped 5 bases and J dropped 7; count of bases not matched to a gene: 6. The CDR3 DNA is TGTGCCAGCAGCCCGGGACAGGGGGCCAAACAGCCCCAGCATTTT. This codes for CASSPGQGAKQPQHF.

As regards this clonotype: A read error may account for a junction end that differs from germline. This chain connects TRBV12-3 or TRBV12-4 to TRBJ2-1; weak D call: TRBD2 (5 bases). This CDR3 spans 12 amino acids. The CDR3 spells CASRFGNNERFF. In nucleotides, the CDR3 is TGTGCCAGCAGGTTCGGGAACAATGAGCGGTTCTTC.

The chain recombines TRBV3-1 with TRBJ1-5; no definite D call. Between the trimmed V and J ends, which lost 3 bases and 3 bases, there was a span of 12 bases. The CDR3 runs 15 residues. From germline, CDR1 is LGHDT and CDR2 YNNKEL (reference sequence). As DNA, the CDR3 is TGTGCCAGCAGCCATGGGGTGACGTCCAATCAGCCCCAGCATTTT. Protein product: CASSHGVTSNQPQHF.

A single count supports this clonotype. The chain is built from TRBV28 and TRBJ2-1, with TRBD2 as a possible D gene (6 bases). Germline V CDR1 and CDR2: MDHEN, SYDVKM. The CDR3 has 14 amino acids. V shed 5 bases and J shed 8 bases, with 16 bases lying between them. The DNA for the CDR3 is TGTGCCAGCAGTCCGACGGCCGGGAGATATGAGCAGTTCTTC. Translated, it gives CASSPTAGRYEQFF.

This clonotype occurred a few times. CDR3 nucleotide sequence: TGTGCCAGCAGCCAACACCCAACAGATACGCAGTATTTT. It translates to CASSQHPTDTQYF. The chain carries TRBV3-1 and TRBJ2-3; D ambiguous. The germline V gene encodes CDR1 LGHDT and CDR2 YNNKEL (reference sequence). The CDR3 extends over 13 amino acids. Trimming shortened V by 2 bases and J by 3 bases, and 6 bases separated the two germline ends.

This chain joins TRBV24-1 and TRBJ2-6, with D possibly TRBD1 on 5 matching bases. Trimming stripped 9 bases from V and 0 bases from J, with 17 bases between. Germline lookup yields CDR1 KGHDR and CDR2 SFDVKD. This CDR3 has 17 residues. The CDR3 protein is CATAPGQGTSGANVLTF. CDR3 sequence (DNA): TGTGCCACCGCGCCGGGCCAGGGTACCTCTGGGGCCAACGTCCTGACTTTC.

The CDR3 sequence: CSASRGGAFHEQYF. CDR3 in DNA: TGCAGCGCCTCTCGAGGGGGCGCGTTCCACGAGCAGTACTTC. V is TRBV29-1 and J is TRBJ2-7; TRBD1 agrees at 7 bases. V gave up 7 bases and J gave up 5 bases; unmatched junction bases: 14. This CDR3 is 14 amino acids long. Germline V gives CDR1 SQVTM, CDR2 ANQGSEA.

This chain links TRBV7-8 with TRBJ2-2; D possibly uses TRBD1 or TRBD2 (6 bases each). V was cut by 0 bases and J by 8 bases, with 13 bases left in between. Germline loops: CDR1 SGHVS, CDR2 FQNEAQ. The CDR3 covers 15 residues. This chain's CDR3 is CASSLASGAVGELFF. Here the CDR3 DNA reads TGTGCCAGCAGCTTAGCGTCGGGGGCGGTTGGGGAGCTGTTTTTT.

For this clonotype: Relative to the germline gene, one junction end is altered; a read error may explain this. The chain has TRBV7-2 and TRBJ2-5; 9 nucleotides align to TRBD2. Germline CDR1 and CDR2: SGHTA and FQGNSA. The CDR3 sequence is 14 residues long. The CDR3, as DNA: TGTGCCTGCAGCTCCGGACTAGCGCTGGAGACCCAGTACTTC. Its protein product is CACSSGLALETQYF.

This chain joins TRBV11-2 and TRBJ1-1; possible D gene TRBD1, 6 bases. This CDR3 contains 16 residues. Germline V gene lookup returns CDR1 SGHAT and CDR2 FQNNGV. V was shortened by 3 bases and J by 4 bases, with 18 bases between the two germline ends. The CDR3 is CASSFQQGYRGTEAFF. In nucleotides, the CDR3 is TGTGCCAGCAGCTTTCAACAGGGCTATAGGGGCACTGAAGCTTTCTTT.